This T cell receptor beta chain came from a study of OX40 agonist ivuxolimab in advanced cancers. V dropped 5 bases and J dropped 0 bases, with 7 bases sitting between them. Germline CDR1 is SGHVS and CDR2 is FQNEAQ. The CDR3 has 14 amino acids. Libraries were prepared by immunoSEQ multiplex PCR; TCRdb keeps only in-frame clonotypes and omits some of them. This table holds 20,000 to 30,000 clones, just over 85% found once. The sequence was collected from an adult with an advanced solid tumor such as melanoma, head and neck, liver or kidney cancer. The material was CD4+ or CD8+ T cells sorted from blood, obtained in a trial of the OX40 agonist ivuxolimab. The genes are TRBV7-8 and TRBJ2-2; a possible D gene is TRBD1 (5 bases). CDR3 nucleotides: TGTGCCAGCAGCCGACAGTCGAACACCGGGGAGCTGTTTTTT. This codes for CASSRQSNTGELFF.